A single T cell receptor beta chain is shown here with its context. In the PCR, 60 Vbeta and 13 Jbeta primers were used. The assay was immunoSEQ multiplex PCR, and TCRdb's table has in-frame clones only and misses some. The data contain about 110,000 clones, more than 60% of them seen just once; the ten biggest clones take up over 7.5%. The J segment lost 6 bases and the V segment lost 2 bases, leaving 4 bases of the junction unmatched. Per the germline V gene, CDR1 is MNHNY and CDR2 is SVGAGI (reference sequence). The CDR3 consists of 14 residues. The entry originates in a study of cytomegalovirus exposure and HLA in healthy donors.

The sequence was obtained from a woman aged 40 to 50 in good health and CMV-seropositive. This sequence joins TRBV6-6 and TRBJ1-5; 7 nucleotides align to TRBD1. The sequenced sample consisted of PBMCs. DNA of the CDR3: TGTGCCAGCAGTTACGACAGGGTGGGTCAGCCCCAGCATTTT. Its translation: CASSYDRVGQPQHF.